The 13 T cell receptor beta chains reported below all come from one sample, sequenced in a study of blood T cell repertoires in COVID-19. The data were produced by immunoSEQ multiplex PCR, yet TCRdb's version contains in-frame clones alone and is incomplete. The table lists around 170,000 clones, about nine tenths of them singletons. Input material: peripheral blood. These receptors all stem from a man between 60 and 70 years old with acute or convalescent COVID-19.

The chain combines TRBV6-5 with TRBJ1-2; tentatively, D is TRBD1 (6 bases). In germline, CDR1 is MNHEY, CDR2 SVGAGI. V shed 8 bases and J shed 6 bases, with 16 bases lying between them. The CDR3 consists of 13 residues. The CDR3 bases are TGTGCCAGCCGGTTTCTGGCAGGGGATGGCTACACCTTC. This gives the protein CASRFLAGDGYTF.

The chain carries TRBV9 and TRBJ2-5, with 9 bases aligning to TRBD2. Trimming took 0 bases from V and 5 from J; bases not matched to a gene: 11. The CDR3 has 17 amino acids. Germline-derived CDR1 and CDR2 are SGDLS and YYNGEE. For the CDR3, the DNA is TGTGCCAGCAGCGTAGGGAGGTTAGCGGGAGTCAGCGAGACCCAGTACTTC. The encoded protein is CASSVGRLAGVSETQYF.

The chain has TRBV7-2 and TRBJ1-5; no clear D gene. Germline loops: CDR1 SGHTA, CDR2 FQGNSA. V was trimmed by 1 base and J by 7 bases, leaving 8 bases between them. CDR3 length: 13 residues. CDR3 nucleotides: TGTGCCAGCAGCTTAGGCCTACTGCAGCCCCAGCATTTT. Protein product: CASSLGLLQPQHF.

The chain links TRBV6-5 to TRBJ1-1; TRBD1 aligns across 7 bases. The J segment lost 2 bases and the V segment lost 0 bases, leaving 3 bases of the junction unmatched. Per germline, CDR1 MNHEY and CDR2 SVGAGI. The CDR3 spans 15 residues. CDR3 loop: CASSYSWTGNTEAFF. In DNA, the CDR3 is TGTGCCAGCAGTTACTCTTGGACAGGCAACACTGAAGCTTTCTTT.

The chain uses TRBV7-9 and TRBJ1-5; D gene ambiguous. This CDR3 has 14 residues. V shed 5 bases and J shed 0 bases, with 8 bases lying between them. Germline CDR1 is SEHNR and CDR2 is FQNEAQ (reference sequence). The DNA for the CDR3 is TGTGCCAGCAGCGCTACAGATAGCAATCAGCCCCAGCATTTT. Translating it yields CASSATDSNQPQHF.

V is TRBV20-1 and J is TRBJ2-1; D ambiguous. With 2 bases removed from V and 8 bases from J, the gap between germline ends came to 4 bases. This CDR3 is 10 amino acids long. The germline CDR1 and CDR2 sequences are DFQATT and SNEGSKA (reference sequence). The CDR3 nucleotides are TGCAGTGCTAGATTCGATGAGCAGTTCTTC. Translation gives CSARFDEQFF.

This chain uses TRBV7-2 with TRBJ1-6, with D unclear. The V and J ends lost 3 bases and 7 bases respectively, with 10 bases between them. Germline V gene sequence: CDR1 SGHTA, CDR2 FQGNSA. The CDR3 sequence is 14 residues long. CDR3: CASSFGSGNSPLHF. DNA for the CDR3: TGTGCCAGCAGCTTCGGGTCGGGGAATTCACCCCTCCACTTT.

The chain joins TRBV7-9 to TRBJ2-5, with TRBD2 identical over 9 bases. V lost 8 bases to trimming and J lost 5 bases; unmatched junction nucleotides: 9. The CDR3 sequence is 14 residues long. Germline CDR1 is SEHNR and CDR2 is FQNEAQ (reference sequence). CDR3 coding DNA: TGTGCCAGCTCGGTAGCGGGAGCCGCGGAGACCCAGTACTTC. Translation: CASSVAGAAETQYF.

The chain joins TRBV6-6 to TRBJ1-2, with TRBD1 as a possible D gene (5 bases). Germline CDR1 reads MNHNY; CDR2 reads SVGAGI (reference sequence). This CDR3 contains 13 residues. V was trimmed by 6 bases and J by 7 bases, leaving 15 bases between them. The CDR3 spells CASSGTGPGGYTF. In nucleotides, the CDR3 is TGTGCCAGCAGCGGTACAGGTCCTGGTGGCTACACCTTC.

V gene TRBV4-3 combines with J gene TRBJ2-1; the match to TRBD1 covers 10 bases. Germline assignment: CDR1 LGHNA and CDR2 YSLEER. The V segment lost 5 bases and the J segment 3 bases; nucleotides outside the gene matches: 7. The CDR3 totals 16 residues. In DNA, the CDR3 is TGCGCCAGCAGCAAAGGACAGGGGGTCTTCTACAATGAGCAGTTCTTC. It is translated as CASSKGQGVFYNEQFF.

The chain's CDR3 is CASSLSLFQPLHF. In DNA form, the CDR3 reads TGTGCCAGCAGCTTATCCCTCTTTCAGCCCCTCCACTTT. The V and J genes are TRBV11-2 and TRBJ1-6, with no clear D. The V and J ends lost 2 bases and 13 bases respectively, with 12 bases between them. The CDR3 is made up of 13 amino acids. Germline V gene lookup returns CDR1 SGHAT and CDR2 FQNNGV.

V usage is TRBV27 and J usage is TRBJ1-5; D not certain. The CDR3 runs 14 residues. CDR1 is MNHEY, CDR2 SMNVEV, per germline (reference sequence). The germline V and J ends were trimmed by 2 bases and 4 bases, with 9 bases remaining between them. The CDR3 loop reads CASSLMAGNQPQHF. CDR3 DNA: TGTGCCAGCAGTTTAATGGCGGGGAATCAGCCCCAGCATTTT.

This clone came up a few times. The chain joins TRBV27 to TRBJ1-1, with D possibly matching TRBD1 (5 bases). V lost 4 bases, J lost 1 base, and 13 bases lay in between. Per germline, CDR1 MNHEY and CDR2 SMNVEV (reference sequence). The CDR3 runs 15 residues. The CDR3: CASSSPLQGNTEAFF. The CDR3 DNA is TGTGCCAGCAGTTCACCATTGCAGGGGAACACTGAAGCTTTCTTT.